Below are 5 T cell receptor beta chains sequenced from a single sample in a study of T cells in Graves' hyperthyroidism and ophthalmopathy. RNA transcripts served as the template for amplifying TCR beta CDR3 regions. Initially, a first-round RT-PCR of the TCR CDR3 employed the HTBI primer set. Via MiXCR, TCRdb re-called the multiplex PCR reads, giving one row per CDR3 protein. This table has fewer than 700,000 distinct CDR3 sequences, 16% appearing once. The sample comprised blood. All receptors come from a woman aged 25 to 39 with Graves' hyperthyroidism.

This clonotype was detected many times. The chain uses TRBV12-3 or TRBV12-4 and TRBJ2-1; 9 positions match TRBD2. CDR3 length: 16 amino acids. The V gene end was trimmed by 0 bases and the J gene end by 7 bases; junction bases not matched to a gene: 7. In DNA, the CDR3 is TGTGCCAGCAGTTTAGCCCCGGGAGCGGGAGGAAATGAGCAGTTCTTC. Translating gives CASSLAPGAGGNEQFF.

The chain employs TRBV20-1 and TRBJ1-6; TRBD1 aligns across 9 bases. This CDR3 contains 15 residues. Trimming took 3 bases from V and 7 from J; bases not matched to a gene: 7. The germline gives CDR1 DFQATT, CDR2 SNEGSKA (reference sequence). The CDR3 loop reads CSASPIGTGNSPLHF. CDR3 nucleotide sequence: TGCAGTGCTAGCCCCATCGGGACAGGGAATTCACCCCTCCACTTT.

The rearrangement links TRBV6-1 to TRBJ2-5, with 12 bases aligning to TRBD2. Germline V gives CDR1 MNHNS, CDR2 SASEGT. The CDR3 has 17 residues. The trim removed 7 bases at V and 5 bases at J, leaving 14 bases unmatched. The CDR3 region is CASNRLAGVQRGETQYF. The CDR3 nucleotides read TGTGCCAGCAACCGACTAGCGGGGGTTCAGCGAGGGGAGACCCAGTACTTC.

The table lists this clonotype with many counts. The chain has TRBV30 and TRBJ1-5; no clear D gene. Per the germline V gene, CDR1 is GTSNPN and CDR2 is SVGIG (reference sequence). CDR3 length: 12 residues. With 1 base removed from V and 11 bases from J, the gap between germline ends came to 12 bases. DNA for the CDR3: TGTGCCTGGAGTGATTCCCGTTGGACCCAGCATTTT. Amino acid sequence: CAWSDSRWTQHF. The variable domain in full, with the rest retrieved from reference TRBV30 and TRBJ1-5, is SQTIHQWPATLVQPVGSPLSLECTVEGTSNPNLYWYRQAAGRGLQLLFYSVGIGQISSEVPQNLSASRPQDRQFILSSKKLLLSDSGFYLCAWSDSRWTQHFGDGTRLSIL.

This clonotype was counted many times. The chain has TRBV27 and TRBJ2-7; D assignment may be TRBD1 or TRBD2 (6 bases each). The CDR3 sequence is 16 residues long. V was clipped by 3 bases and J by 7 bases, with 22 bases between them. Germline CDR1 MNHEY, CDR2 SMNVEV (reference sequence). The CDR3 sequence is CASSFRGGGPLWEQYF. In nucleotides, the CDR3 is TGTGCCAGCAGTTTTAGAGGAGGGGGGCCCCTCTGGGAGCAGTACTTC.